Each of the 20 T cell receptor beta chains below was sequenced from the same sample in a study of blood T cell repertoires in COVID-19. Libraries were prepared by immunoSEQ multiplex PCR; TCRdb keeps only in-frame clonotypes and omits some of them. The repertoire holds 71,000 or so clones, with just under 85% as singletons. The sequencing input was peripheral blood. Source of these receptors: a man aged 65 to 85 with acute or convalescent COVID-19.

The chain joins TRBV7-8 to TRBJ1-1; D may be TRBD1 (5 bases). With 5 bases removed from V and 2 bases from J, the gap between germline ends came to 15 bases. The germline CDR1 and CDR2 sequences are SGHVS and FQNEAQ. This CDR3 spans 15 amino acids. CDR3 sequence (DNA): TGTGCCAGCAGCCCCCGAGGGACTAAAAACACTGAAGCTTTCTTT. Translated: CASSPRGTKNTEAFF.

The chain links TRBV7-8 to TRBJ1-5, with TRBD1 as a possible D gene (6 bases). The CDR3 covers 16 residues. V was trimmed by 1 base and J by 2 bases, leaving 12 bases between them. Germline assignment: CDR1 SGHVS and CDR2 FQNEAQ. CDR3 in amino acids: CASSLGGTRGNQPQHF. CDR3 bases: TGTGCCAGCAGCTTAGGTGGGACAAGGGGCAATCAGCCCCAGCATTTT.

Here the CDR3 DNA reads TGCGCCAGCAGCCGTAGCGGGGGGAACTCCTACGAGCAGTACTTC. Translation: CASSRSGGNSYEQYF. The chain links TRBV5-1 to TRBJ2-7; TRBD2 agrees at 10 bases. This CDR3 comprises 15 residues. Germline assignment: CDR1 SGHRS and CDR2 YFSETQ. V shed 4 bases, J shed 0 bases, and the junction held 4 bases outside the gene matches.

The J gene is TRBJ2-5, the V gene TRBV18; a weak D match, TRBD2 (6 bases). Looked up from germline, CDR1 is KGHSH and CDR2 is LQKENI. The CDR3 is made up of 18 amino acids. Between the trimmed V and J ends, which lost 3 bases and 0 bases, there was a span of 20 bases. The CDR3: CASSPNWASGRYQETQYF. In DNA, the CDR3 is TGTGCCAGCTCACCGAATTGGGCCTCAGGGAGGTACCAAGAGACCCAGTACTTC.

The V call is TRBV29-1, the J call TRBJ1-4; unclear D gene. Germline values: CDR1 SQVTM, CDR2 ANQGSEA. V lost 8 bases, J lost 8 bases, and 12 bases lay in between. The CDR3 contains 11 residues. The CDR3 coding sequence is TGCAGCTACTCGGGTGGGGAAAAACTGTTTTTT. Translation: CSYSGGEKLFF.

The CDR3 is CSVAKLAGGTHEQYF. DNA of the CDR3: TGCAGCGTCGCCAAACTAGCGGGAGGGACCCACGAGCAGTACTTC. The chain combines TRBV29-1 with TRBJ2-7, with TRBD2 identical over 13 bases. Losses at the gene ends were 6 bases for V and 5 bases for J; bases not matched to a gene: 10. Germline CDR1 reads SQVTM; CDR2 reads ANQGSEA. The CDR3 contains 15 residues.

This chain uses TRBV6-2 or TRBV6-3 with TRBJ1-5; no definite D call. Trimming removed 6 bases at V and 0 bases at J, with 9 bases between. CDR1 is MNHEY, CDR2 SVGEGT, per germline. CDR3 length: 14 amino acids. CDR3 region: CASSLHNSNQPQHF. The CDR3, as DNA: TGTGCCAGCAGCCTACACAATAGCAATCAGCCCCAGCATTTT.

The rearrangement uses TRBV21-1 and TRBJ2-7; the D call TRBD2 from the table was never checked on the DNA. TRBV21-1 is a pseudogene segment. The CDR3 covers 13 residues. The DNA of the CDR3 is TGTGCCAGCAGCAGGACTAGCATCTACGAGCAGTACTTC. This codes for CASSRTSIYEQYF.

The rearrangement joins TRBV24-1 to TRBJ2-3; no definite D call. The CDR3 is made up of 16 amino acids. CDR1 and CDR2 from the germline V gene are KGHDR and SFDVKD. Trimming left V 4 bases short and J 4 bases short, with 17 bases between. This CDR3 is CATSDLTYFIPDTQYF. CDR3 bases: TGTGCCACCAGTGACTTGACTTATTTCATTCCAGATACGCAGTATTTT.

V usage is TRBV20-1 and J usage is TRBJ2-4, with 7 bases fitting TRBD1. The CDR3 totals 13 residues. V lost 5 bases to trimming and J lost 4 bases; unmatched junction nucleotides: 5. Germline values: CDR1 DFQATT, CDR2 SNEGSKA (reference sequence). Written as DNA, the CDR3 is TGCAGTGCTGGTGGGACAGATAAAAACATTCAGTACTTC. Encoded protein: CSAGGTDKNIQYF.

This clone showed up just once. This chain uses TRBV3-1 (or the pseudogene TRBV3-2) with TRBJ1-2; D not resolved. V gave up 1 base and J gave up 8 bases, with 5 bases separating them. Germline-derived CDR1 and CDR2 are LGHDT and YNNKEL (reference sequence). This CDR3 has 11 residues. The CDR3 loop is CASSQGEGYTF. DNA of the CDR3: TGTGCCAGCAGCCAAGGCGAGGGCTACACCTTC.

The rearrangement uses TRBV6-5 and TRBJ1-1; D is ambiguous. Germline assignment: CDR1 MNHEY and CDR2 SVGAGI. The length of the CDR3 is 15 residues. Trimming took 5 bases from V and 5 from J, leaving 18 bases between them. CDR3 loop: CASSPAKKVVTEAFF. DNA of the CDR3: TGTGCCAGCAGTCCCGCTAAGAAAGTGGTTACTGAAGCTTTCTTT.

V usage is TRBV6-5 and J usage is TRBJ1-4; 11 nucleotides align to TRBD1. This CDR3 has 15 residues. Per germline, CDR1 MNHEY and CDR2 SVGAGI. V gave up 6 bases and J gave up 8 bases; unmatched junction bases: 8. This CDR3 reads CASRDSGTGGEKLFF. CDR3 sequence (DNA): TGTGCCAGCAGAGATTCCGGGACAGGGGGAGAAAAACTGTTTTTT.

This sequence joins TRBV11-3 and TRBJ2-2, with D tentatively TRBD1 (6 bases). V was trimmed by 5 bases and J by 2 bases, leaving 12 bases between them. CDR1 and CDR2 from the germline V gene are SGHNT and YENEEA. This CDR3 has 15 amino acids. CDR3 coding DNA: TGTGCCAGCAGCGGGGGCTTCACTAACACCGGGGAGCTGTTTTTT. This gives the protein CASSGGFTNTGELFF.

This clone has just one count. The gene calls are TRBV18 and TRBJ2-7, with 9 bases that match TRBD1. J gave up 2 bases and V 3 bases, and 5 bases lay outside the gene matches. The V gene's germline CDR1 is KGHSH and CDR2 LQKENI. This CDR3 spans 15 amino acids. CDR3 DNA sequence: TGTGCCAGCTCACCGTCAAGGACAGGGGCCTACGAGCAGTACTTC. Translated, it gives CASSPSRTGAYEQYF.

The rearrangement links TRBV30 to TRBJ1-1, with 7 bases fitting TRBD1. Germline V gene data show CDR1 as GTSNPN and CDR2 as SVGIG (reference sequence). The CDR3 length is 12 residues. Trimming cost V 5 bases and J 13 bases; bases outside gene matches: 13. For the CDR3, the DNA is TGTGCCTGGTCCGGAGGGGGCGGGGAGGTTTTCTTT. It is translated as CAWSGGGGEVFF.

The chain links TRBV27 to TRBJ2-7; D unresolved. The length of the CDR3 is 8 residues. CDR1 and CDR2 (germline): MNHEY, SMNVEV (reference sequence). Written as DNA, the CDR3 is TGTCCTAACTACGAGCAGTACTTC. Amino acid sequence: CPNYEQYF.

V gene TRBV25-1 combines with J gene TRBJ1-2; D perhaps matches TRBD1 (6 bases). The ends were cut back, 2 bases at V and 4 bases at J, with 8 bases in the middle. CDR1 is MGHDK, CDR2 SYGVNS, per germline. The CDR3 runs 13 residues. The DNA for the CDR3 is TGTGCCAGCAGTGAAGGACAGCTCTATGGCTACACCTTC. This sequence encodes CASSEGQLYGYTF.

V gene TRBV19 combines with J gene TRBJ2-2; D is ambiguous. Germline lookup yields CDR1 LNHDA and CDR2 SQIVND (reference sequence). V lost 3 bases and J 1 base, leaving 3 bases between the germline ends. The CDR3 has 13 residues. The DNA of the CDR3 is TGTGCCAGTAGTATCAAGAACACCGGGGAGCTGTTTTTT. Encoded protein: CASSIKNTGELFF. The full variable domain, rest sourced from reference TRBV19 and TRBJ2-2, is DGGITQSPKYLFRKEGQNVTLSCEQNLNHDAMYWYRQDPGQGLRLIYYSQIVNDFQKGDIAEGYSVSREKKESFPLTVTSAQKNPTAFYLCASSIKNTGELFFGEGSRLTVL.

V and J are TRBV4-2 and TRBJ2-5, with 12 bases lining up with TRBD2. Germline V gene sequence: CDR1 LGHNA, CDR2 YNFKEQ. This CDR3 is 15 amino acids long. The J segment lost 5 bases and the V segment lost 0 bases, leaving 1 base of the junction unmatched. CDR3 sequence reads: CASSQETSGRETQYF. The CDR3 DNA reads TGTGCCAGCAGCCAAGAAACTAGCGGGAGGGAGACCCAGTACTTC.